The rows below give T cell receptor beta chains drawn from one sample of a study of T cell repertoires in cytomegalovirus infection. MiXCR, run by TCRdb on the reads, gives a single entry per CDR3 protein. The data show about 700,000 distinct CDR3 sequences, 33% seen once. The antigens for these receptors are not known. This material consisted of cultured PBMCs, taken from culture after CMV antigen stimulation. The source of these receptors is a human donor in good health (CMV status not recorded). Some clones in this sample may be carry-over from other donors' samples. CDR3s include the opening cysteine and the closing phenylalanine or tryptophan. A D gene is named only where the DNA matches it firmly. Clone size is stated in some rows and not others, as once, few, many or a class when expanded.

V gene	J gene	clone size	CDR3 length	D gene	CDR3 protein	CDR3 DNA
TRBV20-1	TRBJ2-2	.	12	.	CSAARNTGELFF	TGCAGTGCCGCCCGGAACACCGGGGAGCTGTTTTTT
TRBV20-1	TRBJ2-3	few	13	TRBD1	CSAPQGGTDTQYF	TGCAGTGCTCCTCAGGGGGGCACAGATACGCAGTATTTT
TRBV6-6	TRBJ2-1	few	13	TRBD1	CASSDRVYNEQFF	TGTGCCAGCAGCGACAGGGTTTACAATGAGCAGTTCTTC
TRBV2	TRBJ2-1	few	14	TRBD1	CATRTGRSYNEQFF	TGTGCCACCCGGACAGGGCGGTCCTACAATGAGCAGTTCTTC
TRBV7-2	TRBJ2-7	few	13	.	CASSPWGPHEQYF	TGTGCCAGCAGCCCCTGGGGCCCACACGAGCAGTACTTC
TRBV5-1	TRBJ2-2	few	15	TRBD2	CASSSTSGSTGELFF	TGCGCCAGCAGCTCTACTAGCGGGAGCACCGGGGAGCTGTTTTTT
TRBV7-8	TRBJ1-1	many	13	TRBD1	CASSIDRVREAFF	TGTGCCAGCAGCATCGACAGGGTTCGGGAAGCTTTCTTT
TRBV7-4	TRBJ2-1	many	18	TRBD1	CASSQQGARGGSYNEQFF	TGTGCCAGCAGCCAACAGGGGGCGCGAGGTGGGTCCTACAATGAGCAGTTCTTC
TRBV4-1	TRBJ1-1	few	14	.	CASSYKTGNTEAFF	TGCGCCAGCAGCTACAAGACAGGGAACACTGAAGCTTTCTTT
TRBV5-4	TRBJ2-2	few	16	TRBD2	CASSYISGTNTGELFF	TGTGCCAGCAGCTATATTAGCGGGACTAACACCGGGGAGCTGTTTTTT
TRBV7-6	TRBJ1-1	.	15	.	CASSSRINEGPRSFF	TGTGCCAGCAGCTCCCGGATTAATGAGGGACCCCGGAGTTTCTTT
TRBV2	TRBJ2-7	.	18	TRBD1	CASSEGWAGTGGYYEQYF	TGTGCCAGCAGTGAAGGGTGGGCCGGGACAGGGGGCTACTACGAGCAGTACTTC
TRBV7-2	TRBJ2-1	few	18	TRBD2	CASSFPRTSGVRTNEQFF	TGTGCCAGCAGCTTCCCGAGGACTAGCGGGGTGAGGACCAATGAGCAGTTCTTC
TRBV12-3/TRBV12-4	TRBJ2-1	few	14	.	CASRQGGGYNEQFF	TGTGCCAGCAGACAAGGGGGGGGGTACAATGAGCAGTTCTTC
TRBV9	TRBJ2-4	once	16	TRBD2	CASSLGLAGTKNIQYF	TGTGCCAGCAGCTTGGGACTAGCGGGAACCAAAAACATTCAGTACTTC
TRBV10-3	TRBJ1-5	.	13	.	CAINPDGNQPQHF	TGTGCCATCAACCCTGACGGCAATCAGCCCCAGCATTTT
TRBV6-6	TRBJ1-1	few	16	.	CASSYSSDSGHPKAFF	TGTGCCAGCAGTTACTCATCGGACAGCGGCCACCCGAAGGCTTTCTTT
TRBV24-1	TRBJ2-1	few	15	TRBD1	CATSGPETGGSEQFF	TGTGCCACCAGTGGCCCAGAGACAGGGGGTTCGGAGCAGTTCTTC
TRBV4-1	TRBJ2-3	few	16	.	CASSTSQRSSTDTQYF	TGCGCCAGCAGCACCTCTCAGAGGTCCTCAACAGATACGCAGTATTTT
TRBV18	TRBJ1-1	few	14	.	CASSPLRDTAEAFF	TGTGCCAGCTCACCACTCCGGGACACCGCGGAGGCTTTCTTT
TRBV11-2	TRBJ1-2	.	17	TRBD1	CASSLAATGALRYGYTF	TGTGCCAGCAGCTTAGCCGCGACAGGGGCCCTTCGCTATGGCTACACCTTC
TRBV12-3/TRBV12-4	TRBJ2-7	.	11	.	CASRTGEEQYF	TGTGCCAGCAGAACCGGGGAGGAGCAGTACTTC
TRBV6-1	TRBJ2-7	.	15	TRBD1	CASSERRDSPYEQYF	TGTGCCAGCAGCGAACGCCGGGACAGTCCCTACGAGCAGTACTTC
TRBV7-2	TRBJ1-1	many	13	.	CASSLVKETEAFF	TGTGCCAGCAGCTTAGTGAAGGAGACTGAAGCTTTCTTT
TRBV19	TRBJ2-2	.	18	.	CASSINPPGSKGRGELFF	TGTGCCAGTAGTATCAACCCCCCGGGGAGTAAAGGTCGCGGGGAGCTGTTTTTT
TRBV12-3/TRBV12-4	TRBJ1-1	few	14	.	CASSLAVMNTEAFF	TGTGCCAGCAGTTTGGCGGTCATGAACACTGAAGCTTTCTTT
TRBV2	TRBJ2-4	few	13	TRBD1	CASTVDRGNIQYF	TGTGCCAGCACCGTGGACAGGGGGAACATTCAGTACTTC